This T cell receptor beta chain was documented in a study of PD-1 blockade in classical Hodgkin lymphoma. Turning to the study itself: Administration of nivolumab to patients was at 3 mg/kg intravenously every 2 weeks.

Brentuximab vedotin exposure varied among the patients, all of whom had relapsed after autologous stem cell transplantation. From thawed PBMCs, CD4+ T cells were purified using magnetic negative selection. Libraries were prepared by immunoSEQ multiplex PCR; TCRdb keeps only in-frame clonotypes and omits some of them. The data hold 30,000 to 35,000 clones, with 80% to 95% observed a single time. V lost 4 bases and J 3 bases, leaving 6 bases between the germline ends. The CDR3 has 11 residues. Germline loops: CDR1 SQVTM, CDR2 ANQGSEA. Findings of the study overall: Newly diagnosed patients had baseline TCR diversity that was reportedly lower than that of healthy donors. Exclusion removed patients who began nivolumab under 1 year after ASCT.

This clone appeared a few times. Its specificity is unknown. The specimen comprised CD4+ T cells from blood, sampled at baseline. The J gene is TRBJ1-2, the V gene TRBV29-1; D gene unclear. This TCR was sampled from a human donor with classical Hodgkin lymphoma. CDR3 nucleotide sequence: TGCAGCGTTGGGCATTACTATGGCTACACCTTC. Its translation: CSVGHYYGYTF.